This T cell receptor beta chain was retrieved from a study of cytomegalovirus exposure and HLA in healthy donors. About the study: According to later analysis, the same platform produced the approximately 120 validation and several hundred first-cohort repertoires.

Separation from the roughly 670-subject first cohort characterized the roughly 120-subject validation cohort, to which the donors belonged. Germline CDR1 is SGHRS and CDR2 is YFSETQ. Germline trimming cut 1 base from V and 5 bases from J; bases unmatched to any gene: 6. This CDR3 comprises 16 residues. Repertoires were generated with immunoSEQ multiplex PCR, while TCRdb's copy carries only in-frame clones and drops some. The sample lists a few hundred thousand clones; approximately 88% were seen once. The chain has TRBV5-1 and TRBJ2-3, with 11 bases identical to TRBD2. Sample: PBMCs. The TCR sequence derives from a man in his thirties or forties in good health and CMV-seronegative. The CDR3 DNA is TGCGCCAGCAGCTTGATAGCGGGGGGGCAGGGAGATACGCAGTATTTT. It yields the protein CASSLIAGGQGDTQYF. The full variable domain, completed using reference TRBV5-1 and TRBJ2-3, is KAGVTQTPRYLIKTRGQQVTLSCSPISGHRSVSWYQQTPGQGLQFLFEYFSETQRNKGNFPGRFSGRQFSNSRSEMNVSTLELGDSALYLCASSLIAGGQGDTQYFGPGTRLTVL.